Below are 31 T cell receptor beta chains sequenced from a single sample in a study of blood T cell repertoires in COVID-19. TCRdb's table, derived via immunoSEQ multiplex PCR, lists solely in-frame clones and lacks some. Among about 130,000 clones listed, around nine tenths were seen once. Material: PBMCs or T cells enriched from blood (not recorded which). These receptors all come from a woman aged 45-65 years who had recovered from COVID-19.

This clone has a single count. The gene calls are TRBV2 and TRBJ1-3, with D hard to call. The CDR3 sequence is 11 residues long. The ends were cut back, 5 bases at V and 3 bases at J, with 2 bases in the middle. Germline V gene lookup returns CDR1 SNHLY and CDR2 FYNNEI. The CDR3 region has the DNA TGTGCCAGCAGTTATGGAAACACCATATATTTT. It encodes CASSYGNTIYF.

This chain uses TRBV7-9 with TRBJ1-6; D is unclear. The CDR3 has 13 amino acids. Germline-derived CDR1 and CDR2 are SEHNR and FQNEAQ (reference sequence). V was shortened by 5 bases and J by 7 bases, with 9 bases between the two germline ends. The CDR3 loop reads CASSEQPNSPLHF. CDR3 DNA sequence: TGTGCCAGCAGCGAACAACCGAATTCACCCCTCCACTTT.

The V gene is TRBV5-4, the J gene TRBJ2-3; TRBD1 might be the D (5 bases). Trimming removed 3 bases at V and 1 base at J, with 6 bases between. The CDR3 runs 13 residues. Germline CDR1 is SGHNT and CDR2 is YYREEE (reference sequence). For the CDR3, the DNA is TGTGCCAGCAGCTCCAGGGGCACAGATACGCAGTATTTT. This codes for CASSSRGTDTQYF.

This chain connects TRBV6-5 to TRBJ1-6; TRBD1 matches 8 bases. This CDR3 comprises 14 residues. J gave up 8 bases and V 7 bases, and 7 bases lay outside the gene matches. From germline, CDR1 is MNHEY and CDR2 SVGAGI. The CDR3 loop reads CASTKDRGHSPLHF. CDR3 coding DNA: TGTGCCAGCACCAAAGACAGGGGCCATTCACCCCTCCACTTT.

The CDR3 DNA sequence: TGTGCCAGCAGCCCCGGGGGCACAGATACGCAGTATTTT. Its protein is CASSPGGTDTQYF. The rearrangement joins TRBV5-4 to TRBJ2-3; tentatively, D is TRBD2 (5 bases). V lost 4 bases and J 1 base, leaving 7 bases between the germline ends. The length of the CDR3 is 13 residues. Germline V gene sequence: CDR1 SGHNT, CDR2 YYREEE (reference sequence).

V is TRBV6-2 or TRBV6-3 and J is TRBJ2-1, with no clear D. CDR1 and CDR2 from the germline V gene are MNHEY and SVGEGT. Trimming took off 5 bases at V and 5 bases at J, with 28 bases between the two ends. This CDR3 has 19 residues. In DNA form, the CDR3 reads TGTGCCAGCAGTCAAGGTATCTCGACGGCGGCTTTCTATCACAATGAGCAGTTCTTC. Translation gives CASSQGISTAAFYHNEQFF.

The rearrangement uses TRBV19 and TRBJ1-4, with 7 bases identical to TRBD1. V shed 4 bases and J 6 bases; nucleotides not matched to a gene: 11. Germline assignment: CDR1 LNHDA and CDR2 SQIVND (reference sequence). The CDR3 extends over 16 amino acids. The CDR3 DNA sequence: TGTGCCAGTAGTACCACAAGACAGGGATCGCATGAAAAACTGTTTTTT. It codes for CASSTTRQGSHEKLFF.

The chain uses TRBV14 and TRBJ2-6; D might be TRBD1 (6 bases). The CDR3 length is 16 residues. Germline V gene lookup returns CDR1 SGHDN and CDR2 FVKESK. Trimming left V 2 bases short and J 2 bases short, with 10 bases between. In DNA, the CDR3 is TGTGCCAGCAGCCAAACAGGGTCGGCTGGGGCCAACGTCCTGACTTTC. Translating it yields CASSQTGSAGANVLTF.

The chain is built from TRBV19 and TRBJ2-1; TRBD1 aligns across 8 bases. The CDR3 loop spans 16 amino acids. Germline V gives CDR1 LNHDA, CDR2 SQIVND (reference sequence). The V gene end was trimmed by 5 bases and the J gene end by 3 bases; junction bases not matched to a gene: 9. Here the CDR3 reads CASSPRTGRNYNEQFF. Here the CDR3 DNA reads TGTGCCAGTAGTCCGCGGACAGGGAGGAACTACAATGAGCAGTTCTTC.

The chain carries TRBV6-2 or TRBV6-3 and TRBJ2-7; 7 nucleotides align to TRBD2. The junction had 10 bases not matched to a gene; V was cut back by 3 bases and J by 2 bases. This CDR3 has 16 residues. Germline V lookup: CDR1 MNHEY, CDR2 SVGEGT. The CDR3: CASSYSPVGGAYEQYF. CDR3 in DNA: TGTGCCAGCAGTTATTCCCCCGTGGGAGGGGCCTACGAGCAGTACTTC.

The J gene is TRBJ2-3, the V gene TRBV13; 8 positions agree with TRBD2. This CDR3 comprises 15 residues. The germline V gene has CDR1 PRHDT and CDR2 FYEKMQ (reference sequence). V lost 2 bases and J lost 3; bases outside the gene matches: 4. The CDR3, as DNA: TGTGCCAGCAGCTTACGGGGGGGCGAGACAGATACGCAGTATTTT. Translating gives CASSLRGGETDTQYF. Full variable domain (outside the CDR3, taken from reference TRBV13 and TRBJ2-3): AAGVIQSPRHLIKEKRETATLKCYPIPRHDTVYWYQQGPGQDPQFLISFYEKMQSDKGSIPDRFSAQQFSDYHSELNMSSLELGDSALYFCASSLRGGETDTQYFGPGTRLTVL.

The rearrangement joins TRBV7-2 to TRBJ1-4; 7 bases are a match to TRBD1. This CDR3 has 17 residues. CDR1 SGHTA and CDR2 FQGNSA come from the germline V gene. J gave up 1 base and V 1 base, and 6 bases lay outside the gene matches. CDR3 region: CASSLGLGTVTNEKLFF. The CDR3 region has the DNA TGTGCCAGCAGCTTAGGGTTGGGGACAGTAACTAATGAAAAACTGTTTTTT.

This clone was picked up one time. The V gene is TRBV4-1, the J gene TRBJ1-4, with D maybe TRBD1 (6 bases). The CDR3 spans 15 residues. Germline V gene data show CDR1 as MGHRA and CDR2 as YSYEKL. Trimming removed 0 bases from V and 7 bases from J, with 12 bases in between. CDR3 sequence reads: CASSQEGGGGEKLFF. CDR3 coding DNA: TGCGCCAGCAGCCAAGAAGGGGGAGGGGGTGAAAAACTGTTTTTT.

Only a few counts were recorded for this clone. The chain carries TRBV5-4 and TRBJ1-1, with TRBD1 matching over 8 bases. This CDR3 is built from 15 residues. Germline CDR1 reads SGHNT; CDR2 reads YYREEE (reference sequence). V gave up 0 bases and J gave up 6 bases; unmatched junction bases: 7. The CDR3 sequence is CASSLGGAQGAEAFF. CDR3 sequence (DNA): TGTGCCAGCAGCTTGGGGGGCGCACAGGGGGCTGAAGCTTTCTTT.

A single count supports this clone. J is TRBJ1-5 and V is TRBV19; D is possibly TRBD1 (5 bases). Germline CDR1 LNHDA, CDR2 SQIVND (reference sequence). This CDR3 spans 14 amino acids. V lost 6 bases and J 3 bases, leaving 12 bases between the germline ends. The CDR3 bases are TGTGCCAGTAGGTCTGGCAGGGACAATCAGCCCCAGCATTTT. It translates to CASRSGRDNQPQHF.

V gene TRBV15 combines with J gene TRBJ2-3, with a tentative D call TRBD2 (6 bases). V was cut by 9 bases and J by 0 bases, with 10 bases left in between. Germline-derived CDR1 and CDR2 are LNHNV and YYDKDF (reference sequence). This CDR3 has 13 residues. CDR3: CATRDFSTDTQYF. The CDR3 DNA is TGTGCCACTAGGGACTTTAGCACAGATACGCAGTATTTT.

The rearrangement uses TRBV7-2 and TRBJ2-7, with D tentatively TRBD1 (5 bases). The length of the CDR3 is 14 residues. Deletions cut 5 bases from V and 5 bases from J, with 16 bases between. The germline V gene encodes CDR1 SGHTA and CDR2 FQGNSA. The CDR3 DNA follows: TGTGCCAGCAGCATACAGGCCCCCGGCAACGAGCAGTACTTC. Protein sequence: CASSIQAPGNEQYF.

As regards this clone: This CDR3 is also generated by other DNA sequences in the sample. The CDR3 DNA sequence: TGTGCCAGCAGCTTAGCGGGGGGTGGCCAAGAGACCCAGTACTTC. Residues: CASSLAGGGQETQYF. The chain combines TRBV5-4 with TRBJ2-5, with 9 bases aligning to TRBD2. V was clipped by 2 bases and J by 1 base; unmatched bases: 3. The CDR3 extends over 15 amino acids. The germline gives CDR1 SGHNT, CDR2 YYREEE (reference sequence).

The chain joins TRBV5-6 to TRBJ2-1, with 12 bases identical to TRBD2. The V gene's germline CDR1 is SGHDT and CDR2 YYEEEE. J gave up 8 bases and V 3 bases, and 6 bases lay outside the gene matches. The CDR3 sequence is 15 residues long. The CDR3: CASSSSGGAVDEQFF. The CDR3 DNA sequence: TGTGCCAGCAGCTCTAGCGGGGGGGCCGTCGATGAGCAGTTCTTC.

V usage is TRBV7-9 and J usage is TRBJ1-3, with a tentative D call TRBD1 (6 bases). Germline V gene sequence: CDR1 SEHNR, CDR2 FQNEAQ (reference sequence). V was clipped by 6 bases and J by 0 bases, with 6 bases between them. The CDR3 runs 13 residues. CDR3 in amino acids: CASRDSSGNTIYF. The CDR3, as DNA: TGTGCCAGCAGGGACAGCTCTGGAAACACCATATATTTT.

The gene calls are TRBV28 and TRBJ2-7; 8 bases line up with TRBD1. The trim removed 4 bases at V and 1 base at J, leaving 15 bases unmatched. Germline assignment: CDR1 MDHEN and CDR2 SYDVKM. The CDR3 sequence is 18 residues long. The CDR3 here is CASSSKPWTGKNSYEQYF. In DNA, the CDR3 is TGTGCCAGCAGTTCGAAACCCTGGACAGGGAAAAATTCCTACGAGCAGTACTTC.

The table lists this clone with a count of one. The CDR3, as DNA: TGTGCCAGTAGCCTATTGACAGGGTGGTCCTACGAGCAGTACTTC. Residues: CASSLLTGWSYEQYF. The J gene is TRBJ2-7, the V gene TRBV19, with TRBD1 identical over 7 bases. With V trimmed by 6 bases and J by 1 base, 9 bases remained unmatched. The germline V gene has CDR1 LNHDA and CDR2 SQIVND (reference sequence). This CDR3 spans 15 amino acids.

The chain recombines TRBV5-4 with TRBJ1-4; D remains ambiguous. Germline lookup yields CDR1 SGHNT and CDR2 YYREEE (reference sequence). V lost 5 bases and J 0 bases, leaving 11 bases between the germline ends. This CDR3 region has 15 residues. The CDR3 nucleotides are TGTGCCAGCAGATCGGACTTCTCAACTAATGAAAAACTGTTTTTT. Translated: CASRSDFSTNEKLFF.

CDR3 nucleotides: TGCGCCAGCAGCTTGTTGGGAGCCCAGGTCCAAGAGACCCAGTACTTC. It codes for CASSLLGAQVQETQYF. This sequence joins TRBV5-1 and TRBJ2-5; D is perhaps TRBD2 (5 bases). CDR1 and CDR2 (germline): SGHRS, YFSETQ. The germline V and J ends were trimmed by 1 base and 1 base, with 14 bases remaining between them. The length of the CDR3 is 16 residues.

Regarding this clone: Other DNA variants within this sample encode the same CDR3. This chain links TRBV24-1 with TRBJ2-5; D is unclear. Per germline, CDR1 KGHDR and CDR2 SFDVKD. V was clipped by 3 bases and J by 5 bases, with 9 bases between them. The CDR3 has 13 amino acids. Here the CDR3 DNA reads TGTGCCACCAGTGATCCCCCCGCGGAGACCCAGTACTTC. Translating gives CATSDPPAETQYF.

The table lists this clone with a count of one. The CDR3 protein is CAWGQGRTIYF. For the CDR3, the DNA is TGTGCCTGGGGGCAGGGGCGGACCATATATTTT. The chain has TRBV30 and TRBJ1-3; D may be TRBD1 (6 bases). The CDR3 loop spans 11 amino acids. Germline CDR1 GTSNPN, CDR2 SVGIG (reference sequence). Trimming took 5 bases from V and 10 from J, leaving 12 bases between them.

This clone was detected only a few times. The rearrangement joins TRBV5-1 to TRBJ1-2, with D uncertain. Germline V gene lookup returns CDR1 SGHRS and CDR2 YFSETQ. The length of the CDR3 is 12 residues. Trimming pared 2 bases from V and 5 bases from J, leaving 7 bases between. In DNA, the CDR3 is TGCGCCAGCAGCTTCGAGGGTTATGGCTACACCTTC. Its protein is CASSFEGYGYTF.

V gene TRBV12-3 or TRBV12-4 combines with J gene TRBJ2-1; 8 bases match TRBD2. With 3 bases clipped from V and 7 bases from J, the junction kept 2 bases outside the gene matches. The CDR3 contains 13 residues. CDR3 region: CASSLRGVNEQFF. CDR3 in DNA: TGTGCCAGCAGTTTGCGGGGGGTAAATGAGCAGTTCTTC.

The chain couples TRBV29-1 to TRBJ2-5, with 14 bases aligning to TRBD2. Trimming cost V 4 bases and J 1 base; bases outside gene matches: 2. The CDR3 spans 15 residues. Germline V gene data show CDR1 as SQVTM and CDR2 as ANQGSEA. The CDR3: CSVGTSGGIQETQYF. The CDR3 nucleotides read TGCAGCGTTGGGACTAGCGGGGGGATCCAAGAGACCCAGTACTTC.

V and J are TRBV19 and TRBJ2-3; no clear D gene. V lost 1 base and J 0 bases, leaving 8 bases between the germline ends. From germline, CDR1 is LNHDA and CDR2 SQIVND (reference sequence). The CDR3 contains 15 residues. DNA of the CDR3: TGTGCCAGTAGTATAGCCACAGTTAGCACAGATACGCAGTATTTT. It specifies CASSIATVSTDTQYF.

The chain links TRBV7-9 to TRBJ2-5, with D maybe TRBD2 (5 bases). The germline V and J ends were trimmed by 1 base and 7 bases, with 13 bases remaining between them. This CDR3 region has 14 residues. The germline V gene encodes CDR1 SEHNR and CDR2 FQNEAQ (reference sequence). CDR3 protein: CASSLGRPAGTQYF. The CDR3, as DNA: TGTGCCAGCAGCTTAGGGAGGCCGGCAGGGACCCAGTACTTC.